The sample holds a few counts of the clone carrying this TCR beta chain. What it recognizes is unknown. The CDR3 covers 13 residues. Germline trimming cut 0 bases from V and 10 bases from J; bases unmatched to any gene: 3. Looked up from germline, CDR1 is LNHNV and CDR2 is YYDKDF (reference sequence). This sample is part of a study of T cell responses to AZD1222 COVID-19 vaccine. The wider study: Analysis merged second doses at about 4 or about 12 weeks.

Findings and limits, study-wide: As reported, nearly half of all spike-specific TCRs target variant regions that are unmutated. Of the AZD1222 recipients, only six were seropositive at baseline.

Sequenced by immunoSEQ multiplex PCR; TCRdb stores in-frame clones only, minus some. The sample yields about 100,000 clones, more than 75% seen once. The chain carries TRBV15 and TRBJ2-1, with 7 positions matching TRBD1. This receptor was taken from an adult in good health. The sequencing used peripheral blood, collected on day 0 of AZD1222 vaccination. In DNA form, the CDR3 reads TGTGCCACCAGCAGAGAACAGGGGCGGGAGCAGTTCTTC. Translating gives CATSREQGREQFF.